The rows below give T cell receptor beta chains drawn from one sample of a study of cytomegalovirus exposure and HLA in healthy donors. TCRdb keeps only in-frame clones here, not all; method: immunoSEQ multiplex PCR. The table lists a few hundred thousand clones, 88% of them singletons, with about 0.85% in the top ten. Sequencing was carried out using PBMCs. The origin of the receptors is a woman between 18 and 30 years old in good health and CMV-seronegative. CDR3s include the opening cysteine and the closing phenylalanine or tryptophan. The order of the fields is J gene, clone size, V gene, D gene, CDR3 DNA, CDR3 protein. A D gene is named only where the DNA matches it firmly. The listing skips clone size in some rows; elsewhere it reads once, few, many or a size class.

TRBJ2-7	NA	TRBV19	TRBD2	TGTGCCAGTAGGGACGGGAGGGCCTACGAGCAGTACTTC	CASRDGRAYEQYF
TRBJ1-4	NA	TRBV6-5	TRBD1	TGTGCCAGCAGCCGGACAGGGGTGTTGGAAAAACTGTTTTTT	CASSRTGVLEKLFF
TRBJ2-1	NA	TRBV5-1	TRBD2	TGCGCCAGCAGCAAAGCCGGGACTAGCGGGTTAGGTGAGCAGTTCTTC	CASSKAGTSGLGEQFF
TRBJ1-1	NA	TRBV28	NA	TGTGCCACCTCTCAGGGCGGTCACACTGAAGCTTTCTTT	CATSQGGHTEAFF
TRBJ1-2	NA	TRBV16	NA	TGTGCCAGCAGCCAACCCCAGGGGTTGAGGGGCGATGGCTACACCTTC	CASSQPQGLRGDGYTF
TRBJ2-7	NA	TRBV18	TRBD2	TGTGCCAGCTCACCACTGCGCCTAGCGGGAGCCCCCCGGGGCTCCTACGAGCAGTACTTC	CASSPLRLAGAPRGSYEQYF
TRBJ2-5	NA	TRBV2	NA	TGTGCCAGCGTGGGGGGGCGCCTAAAAGAGACCCAGTACTTC	CASVGGRLKETQYF
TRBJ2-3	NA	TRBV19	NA	TGTGCCAGTAGTATCGGGCAGGGTAGTGTCACAGATACGCAGTATTTT	CASSIGQGSVTDTQYF
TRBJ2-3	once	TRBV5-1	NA	TGCGCCAGCAGCTTGAAGTATAACCCCCCGGGCACAGATACGCAGTATTTT	CASSLKYNPPGTDTQYF
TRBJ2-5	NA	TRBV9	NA	TGTGCCAGCAGCGTAGGGCAGGGCAAGGGAGAGACCCAGTACTTC	CASSVGQGKGETQYF
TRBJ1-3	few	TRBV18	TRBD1	TGTGCCAGCTCAGGCGGGACAGCGAATACTGGAAACACCATATATTTT	CASSGGTANTGNTIYF
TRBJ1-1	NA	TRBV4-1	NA	TGCGCCAGCAGCCAAGATCGTAGTGAGGTTAGCACTGAAGCTTTCTTT	CASSQDRSEVSTEAFF
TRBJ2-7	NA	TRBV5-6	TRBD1	TGTGCCAGCAGCCTTACCCGACTGCGACAGGGCCACTCCTACGAGCAGTACTTC	CASSLTRLRQGHSYEQYF
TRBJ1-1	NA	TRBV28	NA	TGTGCCAGCAGTTTACGCACTGAAGCTTTCTTT	CASSLRTEAFF
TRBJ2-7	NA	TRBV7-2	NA	TGTGCCAGCAGCTCCTCGGTCGGCGAGCAGTACTTC	CASSSSVGEQYF
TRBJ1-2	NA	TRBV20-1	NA	TGCAGCGGCTTAAGGGGTTCTGGCTACACCTTC	CSGLRGSGYTF
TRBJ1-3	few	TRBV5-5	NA	TGTGCCAGCAGCTTGGCCACCGGTCCGGGTCATGGAAACACCATATATTTT	CASSLATGPGHGNTIYF
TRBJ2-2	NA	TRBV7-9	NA	TGTGCCAGCAGCAAACCGCGGGGCTCATTCACCGGGGAGCTGTTTTTT	CASSKPRGSFTGELFF
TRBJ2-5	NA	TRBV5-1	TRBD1	TGCGCCAGCAGCTTGGCAGGGGGCTGGCAGACCCAGTACTTC	CASSLAGGWQTQYF
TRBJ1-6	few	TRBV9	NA	TGTGCCAGCAGCGTGGGCGGGGGGCGTCCGAATAATTCACCCCTCCACTTT	CASSVGGGRPNNSPLHF
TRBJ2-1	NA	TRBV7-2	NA	TGTGCCAGCAGCCCAGTTATGGCTTTCAATGAGCAGTTCTTC	CASSPVMAFNEQFF
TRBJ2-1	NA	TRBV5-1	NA	TGCGCCAGCAGCTTAGGCGGGATCTCCTACAATGAGCAGTTCTTC	CASSLGGISYNEQFF
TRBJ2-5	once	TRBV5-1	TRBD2	TGCGCCAGCAGCAGGAACGTACTAGCGGGGGGCCGGGAGACCCAGTACTTC	CASSRNVLAGGRETQYF
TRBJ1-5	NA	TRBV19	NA	TGTGCCAGTAGTATTTGGACAGCAAGAGACAATCAGCCCCAGCATTTT	CASSIWTARDNQPQHF
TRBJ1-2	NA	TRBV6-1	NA	TGTGCCAGCAGTGGTAAGGGGCTGGGCTATGGCTACACCTTC	CASSGKGLGYGYTF
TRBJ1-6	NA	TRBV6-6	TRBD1	TGTGCCAGCAGTTCACAGGGGGATAATTCACCCCTCCACTTT	CASSSQGDNSPLHF
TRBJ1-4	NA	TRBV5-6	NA	TGTGCCAGCAGCACTACCGGACGGGGGACTGCAACTAATGAAAAACTGTTTTTT	CASSTTGRGTATNEKLFF
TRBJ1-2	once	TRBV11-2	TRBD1	TGTGCCAGCAGCTTAGAAGCCTCCGGAGGGAGGACAGGGGGCCTTGGCTACACCTTC	CASSLEASGGRTGGLGYTF
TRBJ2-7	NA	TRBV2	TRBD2	TGTGCCAGCAGTGAAGCGCAACTAGCGGGAGCCTACGAGCAGTACTTC	CASSEAQLAGAYEQYF
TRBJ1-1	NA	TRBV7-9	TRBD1	TGTGCCAGCAGCCCTGGGGACAGGGTGAGCACTGAAGCTTTCTTT	CASSPGDRVSTEAFF
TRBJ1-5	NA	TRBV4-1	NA	TGCGCCAGCAGCCAAGATACAGGGTCTAGCAATCAGCCCCAGCATTTT	CASSQDTGSSNQPQHF
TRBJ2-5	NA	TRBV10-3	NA	TGTGCCATCAGTGACTCCGGGACAAAAGAGACCCAGTACTTC	CAISDSGTKETQYF
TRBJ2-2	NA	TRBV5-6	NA	TGTGCCAGCAGCTTGGGCCCCGGGGACACCGGGGAGCTGTTTTTT	CASSLGPGDTGELFF
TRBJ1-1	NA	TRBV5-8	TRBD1	TGTGCCAGCAACTGGGGAGAGGGGGCGCGGACTGAAGCTTTCTTT	CASNWGEGARTEAFF
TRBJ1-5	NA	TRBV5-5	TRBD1	TGTGCCAGCAGCCTGGACAGGGTGTTTCAGCCCCAGCATTTT	CASSLDRVFQPQHF